These 26 T cell receptor beta chains share one sample of origin, sequenced in a study of T cell responses to AZD1222 COVID-19 vaccine (dated by TCRdb to the early 2020s). Receptor libraries were prepared by the immunoSEQ multiplex PCR assay. TCRdb re-hosts the immuneACCESS table, in-frame sequences only. Its copies lack some clones; in the studies checked, an unresolved V gene accounts for under half of them, and the cause for the rest is not known. This sample holds around 140,000 clones; about nine tenths were observed only once. The ten most abundant clones make up 20% to 25% of the sample. In the paper's terms, the time point label means: baseline before first vaccination. This material consisted of peripheral blood, taken on day 0 of AZD1222 vaccination. Receptors originate from an adult in good health.

The genes are TRBV7-9 and TRBJ1-2; D uncertain. V dropped 2 bases and J dropped 5 bases, with 6 bases sitting between them. Looked up from germline, CDR1 is SEHNR and CDR2 is FQNEAQ (reference sequence). The CDR3 spans 12 residues. The CDR3 DNA reads as TGTGCCAGCAGCTTAACTGGATATGGCTACACCTTC. Translating it yields CASSLTGYGYTF.

In its sample, this clone was seen once. The chain is built from TRBV29-1 and TRBJ1-2; a possible D gene is TRBD1 (6 bases). This CDR3 comprises 13 residues. The germline V gene has CDR1 SQVTM and CDR2 ANQGSEA. The V end lost 5 bases, the J end lost 5 bases, and 15 bases lay between the germline ends. The CDR3 bases are TGCAGCGTTTGGGGGCAGGACGCATATGGCTACACCTTC. This translates into CSVWGQDAYGYTF. The full variable domain, completed using reference TRBV29-1 and TRBJ1-2, is SAVISQKPSRDICQRGTSLTIQCQVDSQVTMMFWYRQQPGQSLTLIATANQGSEATYESGFVIDKFPISRPNLTFSTLTVSNMSPEDSSIYLCSVWGQDAYGYTFGSGTRLTVV.

CDR3 sequence reads: CASSGGTSGGLKFDTQYF. CDR3 in DNA: TGTGCCAGCAGCGGAGGGACTAGCGGGGGGCTTAAATTCGATACGCAGTATTTT. The V call is TRBV9, the J call TRBJ2-3; 15 bases match TRBD2. This CDR3 has 18 amino acids. CDR1 is SGDLS and CDR2 is YYNGEE in the germline V gene. The J segment lost 6 bases and the V segment lost 3 bases, leaving 11 bases of the junction unmatched.

The chain uses TRBV28 and TRBJ1-2; 10 bases fit TRBD1. Unmatched junction bases numbered 30, after V lost 7 bases and J lost 4 bases. The CDR3 has 22 amino acids. From germline, CDR1 is MDHEN and CDR2 SYDVKM. As DNA, the CDR3 is TGTGCCAGCACCTCGAGCAGCCTGAGGGGGTCCGAGACAGGGGGCGCGCCCTATGGCTACACCTTC. It encodes CASTSSSLRGSETGGAPYGYTF.

This sequence joins TRBV19 and TRBJ1-3; possibly TRBD1 for D (6 bases). The germline gives CDR1 LNHDA, CDR2 SQIVND (reference sequence). V lost 4 bases and J lost 2, with 12 bases in between. The CDR3 is 15 residues long. The CDR3 reads CASSTHRVTGNTIYF. CDR3 bases: TGTGCCAGTAGTACCCACAGGGTTACTGGAAACACCATATATTTT.

V gene TRBV5-4 combines with J gene TRBJ1-1; 8 bases line up with TRBD1. The CDR3 runs to 14 residues. J gave up 1 base and V 5 bases, and 4 bases lay outside the gene matches. The germline gives CDR1 SGHNT, CDR2 YYREEE (reference sequence). CDR3 sequence (DNA): TGTGCCAGCAGGCTGGGACAGGCGAACACTGAAGCTTTCTTT. It yields the protein CASRLGQANTEAFF.

This chain joins TRBV6-5 and TRBJ1-2; D remains unclear. Germline loops: CDR1 MNHEY, CDR2 SVGAGI. The V gene lost 5 bases and the J gene lost 9 bases, with 16 bases spanning the gap. The CDR3 loop spans 13 amino acids. CDR3 in DNA: TGTGCCAGCAGTCCCGGGAGACGGTGGAGCTACACCTTC. Its protein is CASSPGRRWSYTF.

The chain uses TRBV2 and TRBJ1-2; D not certain. From germline, CDR1 is SNHLY and CDR2 FYNNEI. V lost 0 bases to trimming and J lost 2 bases, with 10 bases between them. CDR3 length equals 15 residues. The CDR3 DNA reads as TGTGCCAGCAGTGAAGCGCTTAAGGGAAACTATGGCTACACCTTC. Protein product: CASSEALKGNYGYTF. Full variable domain (outside the CDR3, taken from reference TRBV2 and TRBJ1-2): EPEVTQTPSHQVTQMGQEVILRCVPISNHLYFYWYRQILGQKVEFLVSFYNNEISEKSEIFDDQFSVERPDGSNFTLKIRSTKLEDSAMYFCASSEALKGNYGYTFGSGTRLTVV.

This chain joins TRBV15 and TRBJ1-5; D unresolved. The CDR3 spans 15 residues. V lost 0 bases, J lost 6 bases, and 12 bases lay in between. The germline V gene has CDR1 LNHNV and CDR2 YYDKDF (reference sequence). The CDR3 nucleotides are TGTGCCACCAGCAGAGATGCCCAATTGTTTCAGCCCCAGCATTTT. Amino acids: CATSRDAQLFQPQHF. Combining the CDR3 with reference TRBV15 and TRBJ1-5 gives the whole variable domain DAMVIQNPRYQVTQFGKPVTLSCSQTLNHNVMYWYQQKSSQAPKLLFHYYDKDFNNEADTPDNFQSRRPNTSFCFLDIRSPGLGDTAMYLCATSRDAQLFQPQHFGDGTRLSIL.

The chain couples TRBV7-9 to TRBJ1-2; the D is unclear. The CDR3 contains 15 residues. Germline V CDR1 and CDR2: SEHNR, FQNEAQ (reference sequence). Between the trimmed V and J ends, which lost 2 bases and 1 base, there was a span of 11 bases. The CDR3: CASSLYRDNNYGYTF. The CDR3, as DNA: TGTGCCAGCAGCTTATATCGGGATAATAACTATGGCTACACCTTC.

There are a few counts of this clone. The J gene is TRBJ2-7, the V gene TRBV6-5, with D possibly being TRBD1 or TRBD2 (5 bases each). Germline assignment: CDR1 MNHEY and CDR2 SVGAGI. The CDR3 loop spans 14 amino acids. Trimming shortened V by 2 bases and J by 6 bases, and 14 bases separated the two germline ends. The CDR3 protein is CASSYRDGSGEQYF. The DNA of the CDR3 is TGTGCCAGCAGTTACCGGGACGGTAGTGGCGAGCAGTACTTC.

This clone was seen once. The rearrangement uses TRBV30 and TRBJ2-7, with D tentatively TRBD2 (6 bases). The CDR3 contains 16 residues. Germline V lookup: CDR1 GTSNPN, CDR2 SVGIG (reference sequence). V was cut by 3 bases and J by 2 bases, with 20 bases left in between. Here the CDR3 DNA reads TGTGCCTGGAGGACTAGACCGGACTCGAACCCCTACGAGCAGTACTTC. This codes for CAWRTRPDSNPYEQYF.

The chain uses TRBV28 and TRBJ1-5; D is unresolved. Trimming cost V 3 bases and J 2 bases, with 11 bases left between them. CDR1 is MDHEN, CDR2 SYDVKM, per germline. The CDR3 extends over 15 amino acids. The CDR3: CASSFSGYGNQPQHF. The DNA for the CDR3 is TGTGCCAGCAGTTTCTCGGGTTACGGCAATCAGCCCCAGCATTTT.

The rearrangement joins TRBV5-6 to TRBJ1-4; perhaps TRBD1 as D (5 bases). The germline gives CDR1 SGHDT, CDR2 YYEEEE. V was pared by 0 bases and J by 8 bases, with 11 bases between. The CDR3 extends over 14 amino acids. The CDR3 here is CASSLGGAREKLFF. In DNA form, the CDR3 reads TGTGCCAGCAGCTTGGGAGGGGCCAGGGAAAAACTGTTTTTT.

This clone was seen just once. CDR3 coding DNA: TGTGCCAGCAGCCAAGGACAGGGGGCAAGGAATGAGCAGTTCTTC. Encoded protein: CASSQGQGARNEQFF. The chain joins TRBV4-2 to TRBJ2-1; 10 bases line up with TRBD1. Germline-derived CDR1 and CDR2 are LGHNA and YNFKEQ. The CDR3 is made up of 15 amino acids. After removal of 1 base from V and 7 bases from J, the junction contained 4 bases not matched to a gene.

The chain recombines TRBV28 with TRBJ2-5; no clear D. Trimming pared 3 bases from V and 4 bases from J, leaving 9 bases between. The CDR3 loop spans 13 amino acids. Germline V gene lookup returns CDR1 MDHEN and CDR2 SYDVKM. The DNA of the CDR3 is TGTGCCAGCAGTTTTTTGGGTGGAGAGACCCAGTACTTC. Translation gives CASSFLGGETQYF.

The chain carries TRBV11-3 and TRBJ2-3; TRBD2 is a possible D gene (5 bases). The CDR3 is 15 amino acids. Trimming shortened V by 5 bases and J by 3 bases, and 15 bases separated the two germline ends. The germline V gene has CDR1 SGHNT and CDR2 YENEEA. The CDR3 DNA sequence: TGTGCCAGCAGCCCCGGGGTGGATGAAACAGATACGCAGTATTTT. Protein: CASSPGVDETDTQYF. The variable domain in full, completed from reference TRBV11-3 and TRBJ2-3, reads EAGVVQSPRYKIIEKKQPVAFWCNPISGHNTLYWYLQNLGQGPELLIRYENEEAVDDSQLPKDRFSAERLKGVDSTLKIQPAELGDSAVYLCASSPGVDETDTQYFGPGTRLTVL.

V gene TRBV28 combines with J gene TRBJ1-5; D gene uncertain. This CDR3 spans 13 amino acids. The V and J ends lost 6 bases and 9 bases respectively, with 15 bases between them. CDR1 is MDHEN, CDR2 SYDVKM, per germline. CDR3 DNA: TGTGCCAGCAGCCGAATCTCTCTGGGGCCCCAGCATTTT. Translated: CASSRISLGPQHF.

This clone was recorded a few times. The rearrangement links TRBV3-1 (or the pseudogene TRBV3-2) to TRBJ1-6; no clear D gene. The V gene's germline CDR1 is LGHDT and CDR2 YNNKEL (reference sequence). Between the trimmed V and J ends, which lost 3 bases and 10 bases, there was a span of 13 bases. The length of the CDR3 is 14 residues. CDR3 in DNA: TGTGCCAGCAGCCATCCCGAACGAGAATCACCCCTCCACTTT. Translating gives CASSHPERESPLHF.

CDR3 in amino acids: CATSRDHPSRRTGNTIYF. CDR3 coding DNA: TGTGCCACCAGCAGAGATCACCCATCCCGACGGACTGGAAACACCATATATTTT. J is TRBJ1-3 and V is TRBV15; no firm D call. CDR1 and CDR2 from the germline V gene are LNHNV and YYDKDF (reference sequence). The CDR3 runs to 18 residues. With 0 bases removed from V and 2 bases from J, the gap between germline ends came to 17 bases.

The V call is TRBV27, the J call TRBJ2-2; D gene unclear. The CDR3 spans 11 residues. The V and J ends lost 6 bases and 6 bases respectively, with 5 bases between them. Germline V gives CDR1 MNHEY, CDR2 SMNVEV (reference sequence). Here the CDR3 DNA reads TGTGCCAGCAGGTTCGCCGGGGAGCTGTTTTTT. Its protein product is CASRFAGELFF.

The rearrangement links TRBV6-2 or TRBV6-3 to TRBJ2-7; 7 bases align to TRBD1. Germline CDR1 MNHEY, CDR2 SVGEGT. This CDR3 has 13 amino acids. With 5 bases clipped from V and 7 bases from J, the junction kept 8 bases outside the gene matches. CDR3 DNA: TGTGCCAGCAGTCGCGAGACAGGGCGGGAGCAGTACTTC. It is translated as CASSRETGREQYF.

This clone was seen a single time. CDR3 sequence: CASNSGTQETQYF. For the CDR3, the DNA is TGTGCCAGCAACTCCGGGACGCAAGAGACCCAGTACTTC. The chain recombines TRBV2 with TRBJ2-5; either TRBD1 or TRBD2 may fit D (5 bases each). There are 13 residues in the CDR3. V gave up 7 bases and J gave up 2 bases, with 11 bases separating them. CDR1 SNHLY and CDR2 FYNNEI come from the germline V gene.

The rearrangement links TRBV6-5 to TRBJ2-7; 7 bases are shared with TRBD1. J was trimmed by 6 bases and V by 4 bases; bases with no gene match: 9. This CDR3 spans 14 amino acids. The germline V gene has CDR1 MNHEY and CDR2 SVGAGI. This chain's CDR3 is CASSLGQRWGEQYF. The CDR3 DNA is TGTGCCAGCAGTTTGGGACAGCGGTGGGGCGAGCAGTACTTC.

The V gene is TRBV9, the J gene TRBJ1-6; D unresolved. From germline, CDR1 is SGDLS and CDR2 YYNGEE. Deletions cut 2 bases from V and 11 bases from J, with 11 bases between. The CDR3 contains 13 residues. The CDR3: CASSVMREPPLHF. The CDR3 DNA follows: TGTGCCAGCAGCGTTATGAGGGAGCCACCCCTCCACTTT. The entire variable domain, with the rest obtained from reference TRBV9 and TRBJ1-6, is as follows: DSGVTQTPKHLITATGQRVTLRCSPRSGDLSVYWYQQSLDQGLQFLIQYYNGEERAKGNILERFSAQQFPDLHSELNLSSLELGDSALYFCASSVMREPPLHFGNGTRLTVT.

The V gene is TRBV5-6, the J gene TRBJ1-2; D remains ambiguous. Trimming shortened V by 4 bases and J by 5 bases, and 9 bases separated the two germline ends. Germline CDR1 SGHDT, CDR2 YYEEEE. CDR3 size: 12 residues. CDR3 amino acids: CASSVREYGYTF. CDR3 bases: TGTGCCAGCAGCGTCCGGGAGTATGGCTACACCTTC.